This TCR beta chain was obtained from a study of brain T cells in children with intractable seizures. On this clone: Antigen specificity is unknown.

Generated by immunoSEQ multiplex PCR, the TCRdb table keeps only in-frame clones and is missing some. The sample yields approximately 44,000 clones, over 75% seen once. The CDR3 loop spans 16 amino acids. V trimming: 0 bases; J trimming: 2 bases; junction bases outside the gene matches: 6. CDR1 and CDR2 (germline): MNHEY, SVGAGI. Surgery cases with the highest brain T cell transcript signatures were chosen for sequencing. Pre-surgery treatment included at least one anti-epileptic drug. Findings and limits, study-wide: Viral specificity was inferred only from CDR3 similarity; HCMV serostatus was unknown. Pre-surgery blood may have been undersampled, hiding some clones.

The chain is built from TRBV6-5 and TRBJ1-2; TRBD1 agrees at 7 bases. The receptor comes from a girl aged 2 to 10 with tuberous sclerosis and intractable seizures. The sample in question was peripheral blood, obtained at surgery. The CDR3 is CASSYSIQQGNYGYTF. The CDR3 DNA sequence: TGTGCCAGCAGTTACTCGATTCAACAGGGGAACTATGGCTACACCTTC.